The 27 T cell receptor beta chains below all came from one sample that was sequenced in a study of patients and donors after allogeneic stem cell transplantation. TCRdb passed the RT-PCR reads through MiXCR, listing each CDR3 protein once. This sample has about 74,000 distinct CDR3 sequences, with about a quarter found just once. Sequenced: blood, either unsorted or a sorted T cell fraction (not recorded which). These receptors were obtained from a human donor who was either an allogeneic HSCT recipient or a stem cell or donor lymphocyte infusion donor (not recorded which). It is not recorded whose cells these are; they may come from a transplant donor.

The rearrangement links TRBV27 to TRBJ2-7; D call uncertain. The germline CDR1 and CDR2 sequences are MNHEY and SMNVEV (reference sequence). V was clipped by 3 bases and J by 2 bases, with 8 bases between them. The CDR3 length is 13 residues. Written as DNA, the CDR3 is TGTGCCAGCAGTTTTGGTTCCCCCTACGAGCAGTACTTC. Its translation: CASSFGSPYEQYF.

The rearrangement joins TRBV11-1 to TRBJ2-2; D unclear. Germline V gene lookup returns CDR1 SGHAT and CDR2 FQDESV (reference sequence). The CDR3 extends over 13 amino acids. Trimming left V 4 bases short and J 4 bases short, with 7 bases between. CDR3 sequence reads: CASSSIFTGELFF. In nucleotides, the CDR3 is TGTGCCAGCAGCTCTATCTTCACCGGGGAGCTGTTTTTT.

J is TRBJ1-1 and V is TRBV7-9; 7 positions agree with TRBD1. CDR3 length: 12 residues. Germline loops: CDR1 SEHNR, CDR2 FQNEAQ (reference sequence). The CDR3 is CGGGQGNTEAFF. CDR3 sequence (DNA): TGTGGAGGGGGCCAGGGGAACACTGAAGCTTTCTTT.

Only a few counts were recorded for this clonotype. This chain uses TRBV10-3 with TRBJ1-1; D is perhaps TRBD1 (5 bases). Germline V gene data show CDR1 as ENHRY and CDR2 as SYGVKD. The length of the CDR3 is 14 residues. The V and J ends lost 2 bases and 0 bases respectively, with 7 bases between them. CDR3 loop: CAISEDSMNTEAFF. The CDR3 DNA sequence: TGTGCCATCAGTGAGGACAGCATGAACACTGAAGCTTTCTTT.

This clonotype was counted between two and nine times. The rearrangement joins TRBV3-1 to TRBJ2-5; 9 nucleotides match TRBD2. The CDR3 is 17 residues long. The ends lost 1 base at V and 0 bases at J; junction bases unmatched: 6. Germline CDR1 and CDR2: LGHDT and YNNKEL (reference sequence). CDR3 DNA: TGTGCCAGCAGCCAAGGATCGCTAGCGGGATACCAAGAGACCCAGTACTTC. Its protein is CASSQGSLAGYQETQYF.

V and J are TRBV5-1 and TRBJ1-2; 8 bases are shared with TRBD1. Germline V gene sequence: CDR1 SGHRS, CDR2 YFSETQ. With 4 bases clipped from V and 6 bases from J, the junction kept 2 bases outside the gene matches. The CDR3 is 12 amino acids. CDR3 sequence: CASSQGAHGYTF. CDR3 nucleotide sequence: TGCGCCAGCAGCCAGGGGGCGCATGGCTACACCTTC.

The CDR3 reads CASSLGPSVYNEQFF. CDR3 bases: TGTGCCAGCAGCTTGGGCCCATCCGTTTACAATGAGCAGTTCTTC. The chain links TRBV5-6 to TRBJ2-1; D is undetermined. CDR3 size: 15 residues. Deletions cut 0 bases from V and 4 bases from J, with 11 bases between. Germline-derived CDR1 and CDR2 are SGHDT and YYEEEE.

This chain links TRBV5-1 with TRBJ2-7; D gene uncertain. The germline V gene encodes CDR1 SGHRS and CDR2 YFSETQ. V shed 0 bases and J shed 0 bases, with 13 bases lying between them. CDR3 length: 16 amino acids. CDR3 sequence reads: CASSLVLDVSSYEQYF. CDR3 DNA: TGCGCCAGCAGCTTGGTTTTGGACGTAAGCTCCTACGAGCAGTACTTC.

The table lists this clonotype with a few counts. The chain has TRBV9 and TRBJ2-1; TRBD2 agrees at 9 bases. The CDR3 contains 15 residues. CDR1 is SGDLS, CDR2 YYNGEE, per germline. V lost 6 bases and J lost 12; bases outside the gene matches: 16. The CDR3 here is CASTRRFGGRALQFF. The CDR3 region has the DNA TGTGCCAGCACCCGTAGGTTTGGCGGGAGGGCCTTGCAGTTCTTC.

This chain uses TRBV11-3 with TRBJ2-7, with TRBD1 identical over 9 bases. The trim removed 3 bases at V and 2 bases at J, leaving 2 bases unmatched. The V gene's germline CDR1 is SGHNT and CDR2 YENEEA. This CDR3 has 14 amino acids. CDR3 protein: CASSFRDRAYEQYF. Here the CDR3 DNA reads TGTGCCAGCAGCTTCCGGGACAGGGCCTACGAGCAGTACTTC.

This clonotype was counted only a few times. This sequence joins TRBV4-1 and TRBJ1-5; no firm D call. The CDR3 has 15 residues. Germline V gene data show CDR1 as MGHRA and CDR2 as YSYEKL. V shed 1 base and J shed 5 bases, with 12 bases lying between them. In nucleotides, the CDR3 is TGCGCCAGCAGCCAAGTGATGGACCCTTATCAGCCCCAGCATTTT. Translated: CASSQVMDPYQPQHF.

V gene TRBV5-4 combines with J gene TRBJ1-2; 9 bases match TRBD1. J was trimmed by 7 bases and V by 2 bases; bases with no gene match: 12. Per germline, CDR1 SGHNT and CDR2 YYREEE (reference sequence). CDR3 length equals 16 residues. The CDR3: CASSFGQGIQRGGYTF. The DNA for the CDR3 is TGTGCCAGCAGCTTCGGACAGGGGATACAACGGGGTGGCTACACCTTC. The full variable domain, in which reference TRBV5-4 and TRBJ1-2 provide the parts outside the CDR3, is ETGVTQSPTHLIKTRGQQVTLRCSSQSGHNTVSWYQQALGQGPQFIFQYYREEENGRGNFPPRFSGLQFPNYSSELNVNALELDDSALYLCASSFGQGIQRGGYTFGSGTRLTVV.

This clonotype has a handful of counts. The chain is built from TRBV7-9 and TRBJ1-2; possibly TRBD1 for D (6 bases). This CDR3 spans 14 amino acids. Trimming took off 4 bases at V and 2 bases at J, with 11 bases between the two ends. In germline, CDR1 is SEHNR, CDR2 FQNEAQ (reference sequence). Here the CDR3 reads CASSSIQGNYGYTF. The DNA for the CDR3 is TGTGCCAGCAGCTCCATACAGGGAAACTATGGCTACACCTTC.

This clonotype has more than one count but fewer than ten. The chain recombines TRBV6-5 with TRBJ1-1; possibly TRBD1 for D (5 bases). CDR3 length: 14 residues. The V gene's germline CDR1 is MNHEY and CDR2 SVGAGI. The V end was cut by 0 bases, the J end by 9 bases, with 14 bases between. For the CDR3, the DNA is TGTGCCAGCAGTTACTCCCGGGGCCTCTACCAAGCTTTCTTT. Translation: CASSYSRGLYQAFF.

The gene calls are TRBV20-1 and TRBJ2-1; tentatively, D is TRBD2 (6 bases). The CDR3 length is 14 residues. Trimming shortened V by 6 bases and J by 6 bases, and 18 bases separated the two germline ends. The V gene's germline CDR1 is DFQATT and CDR2 SNEGSKA (reference sequence). Written as DNA, the CDR3 is TGCAGTGCCCTAGCAACACGGGGGATCAATGAGCAGTTCTTC. Translating gives CSALATRGINEQFF.

This clonotype appeared many times. At one end the junction does not follow the germline gene, possibly because of a read error. The chain carries TRBV6-6 and TRBJ1-5; no clear D. Per the germline V gene, CDR1 is MNHNY and CDR2 is SVGAGI (reference sequence). The CDR3 runs 13 residues. The chain's CDR3 is CASTYISNQPQHF. The CDR3 DNA follows: TGTGCCAGCACTTACATTAGCAATCAGCCCCAGCATTTT.

The sample holds a few counts of this clonotype. The chain combines TRBV6-5 with TRBJ2-7; D may be TRBD1 (5 bases). The V gene lost 0 bases and the J gene lost 7 bases, with 13 bases spanning the gap. This CDR3 is built from 14 residues. Per germline, CDR1 MNHEY and CDR2 SVGAGI. CDR3 sequence (DNA): TGTGCCAGCAGTTACTCGGGCCAGGGTCGTGAGCAGTACTTC. Translated: CASSYSGQGREQYF.

This clonotype was detected many times. V gene TRBV4-1 combines with J gene TRBJ1-1; the D is unclear. This CDR3 is built from 13 residues. Germline V gene lookup returns CDR1 MGHRA and CDR2 YSYEKL. Trimming took off 5 bases at V and 5 bases at J, with 12 bases between the two ends. The CDR3 bases are TGCGCCAGCAGCGCGGCTGGCGGGACTGAAGCTTTCTTT. Translated: CASSAAGGTEAFF.

The sample holds a few counts of this clonotype. The chain couples TRBV5-1 to TRBJ2-7, with D perhaps matching TRBD1 (5 bases). Germline CDR1 is SGHRS and CDR2 is YFSETQ. Deletions cut 6 bases from V and 3 bases from J, with 13 bases between. This CDR3 has 13 amino acids. The CDR3 DNA reads as TGCGCCAGCACTCATGACAGAAGCTACGAGCAGTACTTC. Protein product: CASTHDRSYEQYF.

The sample holds one count of this clonotype. CDR3 DNA sequence: TGCAGCGTTGGGGGTGCCGGGACACCACGCACAGATACGCAGTATTTT. Amino acid sequence: CSVGGAGTPRTDTQYF. The chain links TRBV29-1 to TRBJ2-3, with D possibly TRBD1 on 6 matching bases. CDR1 and CDR2 (germline): SQVTM, ANQGSEA. The length of the CDR3 is 16 residues. Trimming stripped 4 bases from V and 1 base from J, with 18 bases between.

This clonotype was observed a handful of times. The V call is TRBV13, the J call TRBJ2-2; D is unresolved. Trimming removed 5 bases at V and 4 bases at J, with 2 bases between. The length of the CDR3 is 11 residues. Germline V gene data show CDR1 as PRHDT and CDR2 as FYEKMQ (reference sequence). CDR3 nucleotide sequence: TGTGCCAGCAGCATCACCGGGGAGCTGTTTTTT. It specifies CASSITGELFF.

By its share, this clonotype is medium-sized. The chain recombines TRBV24-1 with TRBJ2-2; D not certain. Germline CDR1 and CDR2: KGHDR and SFDVKD. With 9 bases removed from V and 2 bases from J, the gap between germline ends came to 3 bases. This CDR3 contains 11 residues. In DNA form, the CDR3 reads TGTGCCACCGAAAACACCGGGGAGCTGTTTTTT. Amino acids: CATENTGELFF.

This clonotype came up once. This sequence joins TRBV9 and TRBJ2-5; perhaps TRBD2 as D (6 bases). V was cut by 0 bases and J by 8 bases, with 11 bases left in between. The germline gives CDR1 SGDLS, CDR2 YYNGEE. This CDR3 is built from 13 residues. The CDR3, as DNA: TGTGCCAGCAGCGTAGACACGGCGGGAACCCAGTACTTC. Encoded protein: CASSVDTAGTQYF.

This clonotype showed up just once. The V gene is TRBV9, the J gene TRBJ2-1, with TRBD2 identical over 9 bases. The germline V gene encodes CDR1 SGDLS and CDR2 YYNGEE. Unmatched junction bases numbered 9, after V lost 0 bases and J lost 8 bases. This CDR3 has 16 amino acids. CDR3 loop: CASSVEPAGGLDEQFF. The DNA of the CDR3 is TGTGCCAGCAGCGTAGAGCCAGCGGGAGGTTTAGATGAGCAGTTCTTC.

This clonotype was detected many times. The chain has TRBV7-2 and TRBJ1-1, with D unresolved. The germline V gene encodes CDR1 SGHTA and CDR2 FQGNSA. Trimming took 5 bases from V and 3 from J, leaving 10 bases between them. This CDR3 comprises 13 residues. Here the CDR3 DNA reads TGTGCCAGCAGCCCACAAGGGTACACTGAAGCTTTCTTT. Translated, it gives CASSPQGYTEAFF.

A few counts support this clonotype. The chain recombines TRBV20-1 with TRBJ1-1, with no clear D. The CDR3 sequence is 14 residues long. The V and J ends lost 2 bases and 0 bases respectively, with 10 bases between them. CDR1 and CDR2 (germline): DFQATT, SNEGSKA (reference sequence). DNA for the CDR3: TGCAGTGCTAGAAAAGGGTCCATGAACACTGAAGCTTTCTTT. Its translation: CSARKGSMNTEAFF.

This clonotype was seen only once. The V gene is TRBV20-1, the J gene TRBJ2-1; a possible D gene is TRBD2 (5 bases). This CDR3 region has 15 residues. CDR1 is DFQATT and CDR2 is SNEGSKA in the germline V gene (reference sequence). Trimming left V 3 bases short and J 3 bases short, with 15 bases between. CDR3 sequence: CSARPPAEVYNEQFF. In DNA form, the CDR3 reads TGCAGTGCTAGGCCCCCCGCGGAGGTCTACAATGAGCAGTTCTTC.